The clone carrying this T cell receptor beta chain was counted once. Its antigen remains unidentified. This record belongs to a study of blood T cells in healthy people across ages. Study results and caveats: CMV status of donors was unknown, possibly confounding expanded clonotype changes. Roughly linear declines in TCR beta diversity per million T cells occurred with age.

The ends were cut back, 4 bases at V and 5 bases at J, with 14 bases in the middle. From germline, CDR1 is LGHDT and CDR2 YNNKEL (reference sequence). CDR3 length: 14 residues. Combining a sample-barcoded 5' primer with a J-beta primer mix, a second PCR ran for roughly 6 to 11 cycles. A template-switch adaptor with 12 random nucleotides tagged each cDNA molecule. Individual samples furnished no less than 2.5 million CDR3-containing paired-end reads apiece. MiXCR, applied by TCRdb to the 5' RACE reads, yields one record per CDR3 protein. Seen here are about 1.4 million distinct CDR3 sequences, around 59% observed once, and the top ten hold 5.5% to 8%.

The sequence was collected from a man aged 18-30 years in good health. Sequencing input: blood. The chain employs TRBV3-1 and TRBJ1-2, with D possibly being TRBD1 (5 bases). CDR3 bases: TGTGCCAGCAGCCCTAAGACAGATTCTTATGGCTACACCTTC. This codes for CASSPKTDSYGYTF.